This T cell receptor beta chain derives from a study of shared clonotypes between healthy human individuals. This CDR3 spans 14 amino acids. Germline CDR1 and CDR2: KGHSH and LQKENI. V shed 3 bases and J shed 1 base, with 9 bases lying between them. Negatively enriched CD4+ T cells were divided by CD45RA into naive and memory. In the case of this clone: At the DNA level, this CDR3 is encoded by other sequences in the same sample as well.

Repertoires were generated with immunoSEQ multiplex PCR, while TCRdb's copy carries only in-frame clones and drops some. The sample includes 2 million to 2.5 million clones, less than 95% of them seen just once. The gene calls are TRBV18 and TRBJ2-5; D uncertain. This receptor was obtained from a man between 18 and 29 years old in good health. Some clones in this sample may be carry-over from other donors' samples. The sequenced sample was naive CD4+ T cells from PBMCs. The subset is: CD45RA+ positively selected. CDR3 in amino acids: CASSPAASQETQYF. CDR3 bases: TGTGCCAGCTCACCCGCTGCTAGCCAAGAGACCCAGTACTTC.